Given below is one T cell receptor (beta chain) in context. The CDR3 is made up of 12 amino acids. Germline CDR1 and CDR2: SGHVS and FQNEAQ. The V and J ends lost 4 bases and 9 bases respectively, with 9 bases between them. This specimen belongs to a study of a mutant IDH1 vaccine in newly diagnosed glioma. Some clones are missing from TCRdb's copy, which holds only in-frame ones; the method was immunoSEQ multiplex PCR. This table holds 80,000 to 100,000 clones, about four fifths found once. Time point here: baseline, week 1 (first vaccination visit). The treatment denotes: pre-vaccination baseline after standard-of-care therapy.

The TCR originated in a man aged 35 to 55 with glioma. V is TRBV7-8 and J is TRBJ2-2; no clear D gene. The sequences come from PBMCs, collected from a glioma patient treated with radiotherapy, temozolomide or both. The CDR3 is CASSSQLRELFF. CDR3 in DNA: TGTGCCAGCAGCTCGCAACTCAGGGAGCTGTTTTTT.